Below are 12 T cell receptor beta chains sequenced from a single sample in a study of STAT5B mutations in CD4+ large granular lymphocyte leukemia. Assay: immunoSEQ multiplex PCR; the TCRdb copy retains only in-frame clones and omits some. The sample records some 23,000 clones, about 70% being singletons. Sequencing used CD4+ T cells from blood buffy coats. These receptors originate from a human donor in good health.

The chain recombines TRBV5-1 with TRBJ1-2; D is unclear. Trimming removed 0 bases at V and 4 bases at J, with 16 bases between. The CDR3 is 16 amino acids. From germline, CDR1 is SGHRS and CDR2 YFSETQ. CDR3 amino acids: CASSLEGRRTPYGYTF. CDR3 bases: TGCGCCAGCAGCTTGGAAGGAAGACGGACTCCCTATGGCTACACCTTC. The entire variable domain, with the rest obtained from reference TRBV5-1 and TRBJ1-2, is as follows: KAGVTQTPRYLIKTRGQQVTLSCSPISGHRSVSWYQQTPGQGLQFLFEYFSETQRNKGNFPGRFSGRQFSNSRSEMNVSTLELGDSALYLCASSLEGRRTPYGYTFGSGTRLTVV.

The chain is built from TRBV27 and TRBJ1-4, with D perhaps matching TRBD1 (5 bases). The CDR3 is made up of 15 amino acids. The germline V and J ends were trimmed by 4 bases and 5 bases, with 14 bases remaining between them. Germline assignment: CDR1 MNHEY and CDR2 SMNVEV (reference sequence). CDR3 residues: CASSSTGTINEKLFF. The CDR3 DNA reads TGTGCCAGCAGTTCAACCGGGACGATAAATGAAAAACTGTTTTTT. Complete variable domain (other parts from reference TRBV27 and TRBJ1-4): EAQVTQNPRYLITVTGKKLTVTCSQNMNHEYMSWYRQDPGLGLRQIYYSMNVEVTDKGDVPEGYKVSRKEKRNFPLILESPSPNQTSLYFCASSSTGTINEKLFFGSGTQLSVL.

The rearrangement links TRBV6-1 to TRBJ1-1; D gene uncertain. The CDR3 has 14 amino acids. In germline, CDR1 is MNHNS, CDR2 SASEGT. The V and J ends lost 0 bases and 0 bases respectively, with 5 bases between them. CDR3 sequence (DNA): TGTGCCAGCAGTGAAGCCCAAATGAACACTGAAGCTTTCTTT. It codes for CASSEAQMNTEAFF.

The CDR3 loop is CASTPGGETQYF. The CDR3 DNA reads as TGTGCCAGCACCCCGGGAGGGGAGACCCAGTACTTC. This chain connects TRBV6-6 to TRBJ2-5, with TRBD2 identical over 8 bases. V was clipped by 7 bases and J by 5 bases; unmatched bases: 3. The CDR3 has 12 amino acids. Per the germline V gene, CDR1 is MNHNY and CDR2 is SVGAGI (reference sequence).

This clone has more than one count but fewer than ten. The gene calls are TRBV7-8 and TRBJ1-5, with 7 bases that match TRBD1. This CDR3 has 15 amino acids. Unmatched junction bases numbered 12, after V lost 5 bases and J lost 8 bases. Germline V CDR1 and CDR2: SGHVS, FQNEAQ. The CDR3 sequence is CASSLDRDPIEPQHF. The CDR3 DNA follows: TGTGCCAGCAGCCTAGACAGGGACCCAATTGAGCCCCAGCATTTT.

The chain couples TRBV7-2 to TRBJ2-5, with D unresolved. Germline V gives CDR1 SGHTA, CDR2 FQGNSA. This CDR3 is 13 amino acids long. Between the trimmed V and J ends, which lost 2 bases and 5 bases, there was a span of 9 bases. The CDR3 coding sequence is TGTGCCAGCAGCTTAAATCACCGGGAGACCCAGTACTTC. Encoded protein: CASSLNHRETQYF.

V usage is TRBV6-4 and J usage is TRBJ2-1; D possibly corresponds to TRBD1 (8 bases). The germline gives CDR1 MRHNA, CDR2 SNTAGT. The V gene lost 4 bases and the J gene lost 8 bases, with 15 bases spanning the gap. The CDR3 runs to 14 residues. CDR3 amino acids: CASSVGQGGDEQFF. Here the CDR3 DNA reads TGTGCCAGCAGTGTAGGACAGGGAGGGGATGAGCAGTTCTTC.

Comment on this clone: A read error may produce the germline difference seen at one junction end. The J gene is TRBJ1-4, the V gene TRBV7-9, with no clear D. The V gene's germline CDR1 is SEHNR and CDR2 FQNEAQ (reference sequence). The CDR3 sequence is 12 residues long. DNA of the CDR3: TGTGCCACCAGCAACACTAATGAAAAACTGTTTTTT. It translates to CATSNTNEKLFF.

V gene TRBV27 combines with J gene TRBJ1-6; TRBD1 is a possible D gene (5 bases). The CDR3 sequence is 15 residues long. With 2 bases removed from V and 8 bases from J, the gap between germline ends came to 13 bases. Germline CDR1 and CDR2: MNHEY and SMNVEV (reference sequence). The CDR3 nucleotides are TGTGCCAGCAGTTTACGGCAGGGAATCTATTCACCCCTCCACTTT. This gives the protein CASSLRQGIYSPLHF.

The chain has TRBV20-1 and TRBJ2-7, with 8 bases matching TRBD2. CDR3 length: 11 residues. The germline CDR1 and CDR2 sequences are DFQATT and SNEGSKA (reference sequence). The junction had 4 bases not matched to a gene; V was cut back by 6 bases and J by 6 bases. CDR3 loop: CSASRGGEQYV. The CDR3 nucleotides are TGCAGTGCATCCCGGGGGGGCGAGCAGTACGTC.

The V call is TRBV28, the J call TRBJ2-5, with a possible D match to TRBD1 (5 bases). The CDR3 is 13 amino acids. The germline V and J ends were trimmed by 3 bases and 5 bases, with 10 bases remaining between them. CDR1 and CDR2 from the germline V gene are MDHEN and SYDVKM. The CDR3 nucleotides read TGTGCCAGCAGTTTGGGCAGGGTCGAGACCCAGTACTTC. Translation: CASSLGRVETQYF.

For this clone: Other nucleotide sequences from this sample produce the same CDR3. The V gene is TRBV30, the J gene TRBJ2-2, with no clear D. CDR3 size: 13 residues. Germline V gene sequence: CDR1 GTSNPN, CDR2 SVGIG (reference sequence). The V and J ends lost 3 bases and 3 bases respectively, with 8 bases between them. In nucleotides, the CDR3 is TGTGCCTGGAGAGGGTATTACACCGGGGAGCTGTTTTTT. The encoded protein is CAWRGYYTGELFF.